The 24 T cell receptor beta chains reported below all come from one sample, sequenced in a study of blood T cell repertoires in COVID-19. The data were produced by immunoSEQ multiplex PCR, yet TCRdb's version contains in-frame clones alone and is incomplete. The sample lists about 74,000 clones, 88% seen once, with under 2% in the top ten. Sequencing was done on a sample of peripheral blood. These receptors originate from a woman of 80 years or more with active or convalescent COVID-19.

This sequence joins TRBV6-6 and TRBJ2-5; 12 nucleotides line up with TRBD2. The germline V gene encodes CDR1 MNHNY and CDR2 SVGAGI (reference sequence). With V trimmed by 5 bases and J by 2 bases, 6 bases remained unmatched. The CDR3 has 16 residues. The CDR3, as DNA: TGTGCCAGCAGTCTCGTACTAGCGGGGGGACAAGAGACCCAGTACTTC. Amino acid sequence: CASSLVLAGGQETQYF.

The chain has TRBV19 and TRBJ2-3; 9 nucleotides line up with TRBD2. V shed 5 bases and J 3 bases; nucleotides not matched to a gene: 18. This CDR3 comprises 19 residues. Germline V gene data show CDR1 as LNHDA and CDR2 as SQIVND (reference sequence). CDR3 in DNA: TGTGCCAGTAGTTCCCCTATCGCGGGAGGGCCGGGAGTTACAGATACGCAGTATTTT. Translated, it gives CASSSPIAGGPGVTDTQYF.

The CDR3 is CASSLQGLTETQYF. The CDR3 nucleotides are TGCGCCAGCAGCTTACAGGGTTTGACAGAGACCCAGTACTTC. The V call is TRBV5-1, the J call TRBJ2-5; D perhaps matches TRBD1 (6 bases). Germline V CDR1 and CDR2: SGHRS, YFSETQ. The CDR3 runs to 14 residues. The ends were cut back, 2 bases at V and 4 bases at J, with 12 bases in the middle. The full variable domain, in which reference TRBV5-1 and TRBJ2-5 provide the parts outside the CDR3, is KAGVTQTPRYLIKTRGQQVTLSCSPISGHRSVSWYQQTPGQGLQFLFEYFSETQRNKGNFPGRFSGRQFSNSRSEMNVSTLELGDSALYLCASSLQGLTETQYFGPGTRLLVL.

The CDR3 DNA is TGTGCCAGTAGTACAGGCCCCTCTGGAAACACCATATATTTT. Residues: CASSTGPSGNTIYF. V is TRBV19 and J is TRBJ1-3; D is unclear. The germline V gene has CDR1 LNHDA and CDR2 SQIVND (reference sequence). Trimming removed 4 bases from V and 0 bases from J, with 7 bases in between. The CDR3 loop spans 14 amino acids.

The CDR3 DNA reads TGTGCCATCAGTGAAACAGGGCAAGTAGCTTTCTTT. Protein product: CAISETGQVAFF. V and J are TRBV10-3 and TRBJ1-1, with D perhaps matching TRBD1 (6 bases). V lost 3 bases, J lost 10 bases, and 12 bases lay in between. This CDR3 has 12 residues. The V gene's germline CDR1 is ENHRY and CDR2 SYGVKD.

J is TRBJ2-7 and V is TRBV27; TRBD1 aligns across 10 bases. The germline V gene encodes CDR1 MNHEY and CDR2 SMNVEV (reference sequence). V shed 5 bases, J shed 4 bases, and the junction held 5 bases outside the gene matches. The CDR3 contains 14 residues. This chain's CDR3 is CASSLTDRGYEQYF. DNA of the CDR3: TGTGCCAGCAGTCTGACGGACAGGGGGTACGAGCAGTACTTC.

The CDR3 sequence: CASSYSRGGKLHGYTF. The CDR3 DNA sequence: TGTGCCAGCAGTTACTCGAGGGGGGGCAAGCTCCATGGCTACACCTTC. The V gene is TRBV6-6, the J gene TRBJ1-2, with D perhaps matching TRBD1 (6 bases). Germline V gene sequence: CDR1 MNHNY, CDR2 SVGAGI (reference sequence). The CDR3 has 16 residues. Trimming removed 0 bases from V and 6 bases from J, with 17 bases in between.

The chain combines TRBV6-1 with TRBJ2-5; possibly TRBD1 for D (6 bases). This CDR3 comprises 16 residues. The germline V and J ends were trimmed by 2 bases and 4 bases, with 17 bases remaining between them. CDR1 MNHNS and CDR2 SASEGT come from the germline V gene. This CDR3 is CASSESAQGYRETQYF. The CDR3 coding sequence is TGTGCCAGCAGTGAATCGGCTCAGGGGTATCGAGAGACCCAGTACTTC.

This clone came up once. This chain links TRBV6-5 with TRBJ1-1, with TRBD1 matching over 9 bases. Trimming cost V 2 bases and J 4 bases; bases outside gene matches: 5. The CDR3 totals 15 residues. CDR1 and CDR2 (germline): MNHEY, SVGAGI. In DNA, the CDR3 is TGTGCCAGCAGTTACGCTGACAGGGGGGCCACTGAAGCTTTCTTT. Amino acid sequence: CASSYADRGATEAFF.

The CDR3 here is CASSRQTESGVPQHF. CDR3 nucleotide sequence: TGTGCCAGCAGTAGGCAGACGGAAAGCGGAGTACCCCAGCATTTT. V is TRBV6-2 or TRBV6-3 and J is TRBJ1-5; D is unresolved. The CDR3 covers 15 residues. The V gene's germline CDR1 is MNHEY and CDR2 SVGEGT. Trimming stripped 5 bases from V and 10 bases from J, with 21 bases between.

The chain recombines TRBV5-1 with TRBJ1-2, with 7 positions matching TRBD1. The germline CDR1 and CDR2 sequences are SGHRS and YFSETQ. Unmatched junction bases numbered 5, after V lost 3 bases and J lost 6 bases. This CDR3 contains 13 residues. CDR3 DNA: TGCGCCAGCAGCTGGACAGGTCTCGATGGCTACACCTTC. This translates into CASSWTGLDGYTF.

The chain employs TRBV2 and TRBJ1-4; D remains ambiguous. Trimming left V 2 bases short and J 0 bases short, with 7 bases between. Germline loops: CDR1 SNHLY, CDR2 FYNNEI. The CDR3 spans 15 residues. The CDR3 coding sequence is TGTGCCAGCAGTGAATCCGCAGCAACTAATGAAAAACTGTTTTTT. Translating it yields CASSESAATNEKLFF.

This rearrangement joins TRBV2 to TRBJ2-3, with 13 nucleotides matching TRBD2. The germline CDR1 and CDR2 sequences are SNHLY and FYNNEI. The CDR3 runs to 21 residues. V lost 4 bases to trimming and J lost 2 bases; unmatched junction nucleotides: 18. The CDR3 loop is CASSASTRARLAGGPTDTQYF. Here the CDR3 DNA reads TGTGCCAGCAGTGCATCTACCAGGGCCAGACTAGCGGGAGGCCCCACAGATACGCAGTATTTT.

The gene calls are TRBV7-6 and TRBJ2-2, with D perhaps matching TRBD2 (7 bases). This CDR3 is 16 amino acids long. In germline, CDR1 is SGHVS, CDR2 FNYEAQ. V shed 5 bases and J shed 0 bases, with 13 bases lying between them. For the CDR3, the DNA is TGTGCCAGCAGCCGGGGGGCGGGGGCGAACACCGGGGAGCTGTTTTTT. Translation gives CASSRGAGANTGELFF.

The chain is built from TRBV11-3 and TRBJ1-5; perhaps TRBD1 as D (5 bases). The germline V gene encodes CDR1 SGHNT and CDR2 YENEEA. This CDR3 comprises 13 residues. Between the trimmed V and J ends, which lost 3 bases and 7 bases, there was a span of 10 bases. The CDR3 coding sequence is TGTGCCAGCAGCTTTAGGGGTGGGCAGCCCCAGCATTTT. As protein: CASSFRGGQPQHF.

Written as DNA, the CDR3 is TGTGCCAGCAGTAGGAGCGGGGGGAATTCGAACACCGGGGAGCTGTTTTTT. Its protein product is CASSRSGGNSNTGELFF. V and J are TRBV7-2 and TRBJ2-2; 9 bases line up with TRBD2. This CDR3 is 17 amino acids long. Germline V gives CDR1 SGHTA, CDR2 FQGNSA. J gave up 0 bases and V 6 bases, and 8 bases lay outside the gene matches.

The chain joins TRBV19 to TRBJ2-3; 10 nucleotides match TRBD2. Trimming at V came to 1 base and at J to 0 bases, leaving 7 bases not matched to a gene. The CDR3 is 18 amino acids. Germline V lookup: CDR1 LNHDA, CDR2 SQIVND (reference sequence). CDR3 DNA: TGTGCCAGTAGTATAGGGCTAGCGGGGGCCACTAGCACAGATACGCAGTATTTT. This codes for CASSIGLAGATSTDTQYF.

The chain has TRBV6-5 and TRBJ1-1, with a tentative D call TRBD1 (6 bases). With 2 bases removed from V and 0 bases from J, the gap between germline ends came to 13 bases. The CDR3 is 16 residues long. Germline CDR1 is MNHEY and CDR2 is SVGAGI. CDR3 sequence: CASSYRAGVMNTEAFF. The CDR3 DNA reads TGTGCCAGCAGTTACCGGGCAGGGGTAATGAACACTGAAGCTTTCTTT.

V gene TRBV6-2 or TRBV6-3 combines with J gene TRBJ2-1; 11 bases map to TRBD2. CDR1 and CDR2 (germline): MNHEY, SVGEGT. The CDR3 totals 15 residues. J gave up 4 bases and V 6 bases, and 5 bases lay outside the gene matches. The CDR3 nucleotides read TGTGCCAGCAGCCCTAGCGGGGGGCCATACAATGAGCAGTTCTTC. As protein: CASSPSGGPYNEQFF.

The chain recombines TRBV12-3 or TRBV12-4 with TRBJ1-1; 7 bases are shared with TRBD1. V was clipped by 6 bases and J by 5 bases; unmatched bases: 3. This CDR3 spans 12 amino acids. DNA of the CDR3: TGTGCCAGCAGCCCGACAGGGACTGAAGCTTTCTTT. As protein: CASSPTGTEAFF.

The chain has TRBV7-2 and TRBJ2-5, with TRBD2 matching over 9 bases. Germline CDR1 SGHTA, CDR2 FQGNSA. The CDR3 covers 15 residues. V was clipped by 0 bases and J by 4 bases; unmatched bases: 3. CDR3 protein: CASSLASTSGETQYF. CDR3 DNA: TGTGCCAGCAGCTTAGCGTCGACTAGCGGAGAGACCCAGTACTTC.

The V call is TRBV5-1, the J call TRBJ2-3, with D uncertain. Germline CDR1 is SGHRS and CDR2 is YFSETQ. With 4 bases removed from V and 0 bases from J, the gap between germline ends came to 12 bases. The CDR3 extends over 15 amino acids. CDR3 amino acids: CASSPDSYSTDTQYF. The CDR3 bases are TGCGCCAGCAGCCCTGACTCGTATAGCACAGATACGCAGTATTTT.

The V and J genes are TRBV7-9 and TRBJ1-6; 8 bases are a match to TRBD1. CDR1 SEHNR and CDR2 FQNEAQ come from the germline V gene (reference sequence). Trimming at V came to 1 base and at J to 13 bases, leaving 9 bases not matched to a gene. The CDR3 is 15 amino acids. The CDR3 DNA reads as TGTGCCAGCAGCTTAGAAGGGACAGGAGTTGAGCCCCTCCACTTT. Translating gives CASSLEGTGVEPLHF.

CDR3 bases: TGCGCCAGCAGCCAAGATACCGGGGCTGGAAACACCATATATTTT. This sequence encodes CASSQDTGAGNTIYF. The rearrangement joins TRBV4-3 to TRBJ1-3; D gene uncertain. CDR1 LGHNA and CDR2 YSLEER come from the germline V gene. CDR3 length equals 15 residues. The V gene lost 0 bases and the J gene lost 2 bases, with 8 bases spanning the gap.